The T cell receptor beta chain described here comes from a study of OX40 agonist ivuxolimab in advanced cancers. For the study at large: Patients were around 83% male with ages about 20 to 79, mean around 58. Study findings and constraints: Low clonal expansion, among the lowest seen, marked partial responders at 0.1-3.0 mg/kg.

The CDR3 totals 13 residues. Looked up from germline, CDR1 is SGHDN and CDR2 is FVKESK. Trimming removed 4 bases at V and 4 bases at J, with 10 bases between. Generated by immunoSEQ multiplex PCR, the TCRdb table keeps only in-frame clones and is missing some. The table records around 65,000 clones, roughly 86% of them present only once. With respect to this clone: Its antigen remains unknown.

The receptor was derived from an adult with an advanced solid tumor such as melanoma, head and neck, liver or kidney cancer. The sample here was CD4+ or CD8+ T cells sorted from blood, taken in a trial of the OX40 agonist ivuxolimab. The V and J genes are TRBV14 and TRBJ1-2; D is possibly TRBD1 (5 bases). CDR3 loop: CASSPDMGYGYTF. The CDR3 region has the DNA TGTGCCAGCAGCCCGGACATGGGCTATGGCTACACCTTC.